This T cell receptor beta chain derives from a study of a mutant IDH1 vaccine in newly diagnosed glioma. Sample time point: week 5, during vaccination. What each vaccine dose contained was 300 ug of mutant IDH1 20-mer peptide, accompanied by topical imiquimod. The length of the CDR3 is 12 residues. The germline V and J ends were trimmed by 0 bases and 6 bases, with 9 bases remaining between them. Looked up from germline, CDR1 is GTSNPN and CDR2 is SVGIG (reference sequence). Sequencing was performed with immunoSEQ multiplex PCR; in TCRdb, only in-frame clones are kept and a portion is missing. Of about 38,000 clones detected, 75% to 85% appear once; the ten largest clones hold less than 6.5%. As for this clone: What it recognizes is unknown.

This clonotype was obtained from a man aged 35 to 55 with glioma. The J gene is TRBJ2-7, the V gene TRBV30; D call uncertain. Sequencing used PBMCs, obtained from a glioma patient whose treatment included an IDH1 peptide vaccine. CDR3 amino acids: CAWSVGRGEQYF. CDR3 in DNA: TGTGCCTGGAGTGTAGGTCGTGGCGAGCAGTACTTC.